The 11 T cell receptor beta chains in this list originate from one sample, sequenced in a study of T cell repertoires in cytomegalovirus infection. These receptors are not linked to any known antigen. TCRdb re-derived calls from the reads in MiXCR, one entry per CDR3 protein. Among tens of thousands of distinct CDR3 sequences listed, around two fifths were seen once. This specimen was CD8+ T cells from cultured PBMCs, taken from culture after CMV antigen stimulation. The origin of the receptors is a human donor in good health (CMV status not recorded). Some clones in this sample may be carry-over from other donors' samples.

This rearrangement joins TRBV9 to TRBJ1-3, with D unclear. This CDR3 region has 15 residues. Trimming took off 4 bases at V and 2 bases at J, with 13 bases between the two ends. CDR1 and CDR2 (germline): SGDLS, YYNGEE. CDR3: CASSPGPYTGNTIYF. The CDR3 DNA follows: TGTGCCAGCAGCCCCGGACCCTACACTGGAAACACCATATATTTT. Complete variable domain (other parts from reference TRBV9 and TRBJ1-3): DSGVTQTPKHLITATGQRVTLRCSPRSGDLSVYWYQQSLDQGLQFLIQYYNGEERAKGNILERFSAQQFPDLHSELNLSSLELGDSALYFCASSPGPYTGNTIYFGEGSWLTVV.

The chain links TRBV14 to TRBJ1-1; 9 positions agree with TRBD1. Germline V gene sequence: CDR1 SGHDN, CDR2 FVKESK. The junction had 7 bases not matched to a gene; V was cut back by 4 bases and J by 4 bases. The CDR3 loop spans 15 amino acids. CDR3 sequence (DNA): TGTGCCAGCAGCCCCCCGAGACAGGGGGTCACTGAAGCTTTCTTT. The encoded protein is CASSPPRQGVTEAFF.

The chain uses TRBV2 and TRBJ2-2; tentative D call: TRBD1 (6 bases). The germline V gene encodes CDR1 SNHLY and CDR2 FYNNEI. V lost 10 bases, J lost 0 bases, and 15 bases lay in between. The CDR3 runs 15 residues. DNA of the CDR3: TGTGCCATTCTATCCGGGACAACGAACACCGGGGAGCTGTTTTTT. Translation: CAILSGTTNTGELFF.

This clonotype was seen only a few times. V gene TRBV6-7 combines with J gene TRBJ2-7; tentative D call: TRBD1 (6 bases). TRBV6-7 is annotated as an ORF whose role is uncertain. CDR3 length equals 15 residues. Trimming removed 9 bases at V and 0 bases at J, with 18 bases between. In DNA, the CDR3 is TGTGCCAGAGATAGATCCGGGACAAGCTCCTACGAGCAGTACTTC. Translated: CARDRSGTSSYEQYF.

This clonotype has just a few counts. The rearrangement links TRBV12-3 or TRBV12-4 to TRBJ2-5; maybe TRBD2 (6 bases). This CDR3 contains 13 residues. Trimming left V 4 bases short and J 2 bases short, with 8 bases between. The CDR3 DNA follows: TGTGCCAGCAGTTCCGGGACTCAAGAGACCCAGTACTTC. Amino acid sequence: CASSSGTQETQYF.

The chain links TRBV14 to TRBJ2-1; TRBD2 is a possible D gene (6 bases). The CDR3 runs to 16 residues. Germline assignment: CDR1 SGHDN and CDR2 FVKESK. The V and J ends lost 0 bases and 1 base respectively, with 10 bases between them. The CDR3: CASSQDPGDSYNEQFF. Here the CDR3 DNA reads TGTGCCAGCAGCCAAGATCCGGGGGATTCCTACAATGAGCAGTTCTTC.

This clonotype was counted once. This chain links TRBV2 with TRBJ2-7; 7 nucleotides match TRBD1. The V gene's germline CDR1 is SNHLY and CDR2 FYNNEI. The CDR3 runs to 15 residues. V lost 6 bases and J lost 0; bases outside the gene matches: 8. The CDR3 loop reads CASSYRQGISYEQYF. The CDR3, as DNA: TGTGCCAGCAGCTACCGACAGGGCATCTCCTACGAGCAGTACTTC.

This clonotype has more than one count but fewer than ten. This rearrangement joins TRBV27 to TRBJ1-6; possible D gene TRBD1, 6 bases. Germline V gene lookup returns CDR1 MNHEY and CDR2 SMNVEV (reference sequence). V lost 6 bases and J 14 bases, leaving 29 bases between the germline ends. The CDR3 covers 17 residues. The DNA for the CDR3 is TGTGCCAGCAGCAGTGGCGGCCTGGGGGCCCCGGGGGTGGCCCTCCACTTT. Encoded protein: CASSSGGLGAPGVALHF.

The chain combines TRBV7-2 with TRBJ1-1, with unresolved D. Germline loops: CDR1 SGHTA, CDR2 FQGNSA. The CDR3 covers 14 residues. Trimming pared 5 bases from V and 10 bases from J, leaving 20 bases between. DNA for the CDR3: TGTGCCAGCAGCCGCCCTACGGGTGAGTCAGGAGCTTTCTTT. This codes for CASSRPTGESGAFF.

The CDR3 loop is CASSPMDSTDTQYF. The CDR3 coding sequence is TGTGCCAGCAGCCCGATGGACAGCACAGATACGCAGTATTTT. J is TRBJ2-3 and V is TRBV13; D unclear. The germline gives CDR1 PRHDT, CDR2 FYEKMQ (reference sequence). The CDR3 is 14 residues long. V shed 5 bases and J shed 0 bases, with 9 bases lying between them.

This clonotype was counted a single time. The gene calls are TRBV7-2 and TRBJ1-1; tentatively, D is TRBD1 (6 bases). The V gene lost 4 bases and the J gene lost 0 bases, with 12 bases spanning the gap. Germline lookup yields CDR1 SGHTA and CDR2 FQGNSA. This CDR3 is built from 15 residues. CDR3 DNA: TGTGCCAGCAGCTATCGGACAGCGATGAACACTGAAGCTTTCTTT. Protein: CASSYRTAMNTEAFF.